One and the same sample provided the 14 T cell receptor beta chains below, sequenced in a study of OX40 agonist ivuxolimab in advanced cancers. Some clones are missing from TCRdb's copy, which holds only in-frame ones; the method was immunoSEQ multiplex PCR. The sample has about 65,000 clones, roughly 84% seen once. This sample comprised CD4+ or CD8+ T cells sorted from blood, obtained in a trial of the OX40 agonist ivuxolimab. Receptors were obtained from an adult with an advanced solid tumor such as melanoma, head and neck, liver or kidney cancer.

The V call is TRBV4-2, the J call TRBJ2-1; a possible D gene is TRBD1 (6 bases). Looked up from germline, CDR1 is LGHNA and CDR2 is YNFKEQ. Trimming pared 1 base from V and 4 bases from J, leaving 14 bases between. The CDR3 is 16 residues long. The CDR3 DNA follows: TGTGCCAGCAGCCAAGTTGGCAGGGGAAGTTACAATGAGCAGTTCTTC. Translating gives CASSQVGRGSYNEQFF.

This rearrangement joins TRBV5-1 to TRBJ2-1, with 8 bases fitting TRBD1. The CDR3 runs to 16 residues. The V gene's germline CDR1 is SGHRS and CDR2 YFSETQ. V was clipped by 0 bases and J by 2 bases; unmatched bases: 4. The CDR3 coding sequence is TGCGCCAGCAGCTTGGGGGACAGGTCGGCCTACAATGAGCAGTTCTTC. Translating it yields CASSLGDRSAYNEQFF.

This clone has only a few counts. The CDR3 reads CASSRDRDNQPQHF. In DNA, the CDR3 is TGTGCCAGCAGCCGGGACAGGGACAATCAGCCCCAGCATTTT. The chain couples TRBV7-9 to TRBJ1-5, with TRBD1 identical over 9 bases. V lost 5 bases to trimming and J lost 3 bases; unmatched junction nucleotides: 2. Germline V gene sequence: CDR1 SEHNR, CDR2 FQNEAQ (reference sequence). The CDR3 is 14 amino acids. The full variable domain, with the rest looked up from reference TRBV7-9 and TRBJ1-5, is DTGVSQNPRHKITKRGQNVTFRCDPISEHNRLYWYRQTLGQGPEFLTYFQNEAQLEKSRLLSDRFSAERPKGSFSTLEIQRTEQGDSAMYLCASSRDRDNQPQHFGDGTRLSIL.

Worth noting for this clone: Germline is not matched at one junction end, which may reflect a read error. The rearrangement links TRBV10-1 to TRBJ2-1; D perhaps matches TRBD1 (6 bases). In germline, CDR1 is WNHNN, CDR2 SYGVQD (reference sequence). The CDR3 totals 15 residues. CDR3 nucleotide sequence: TGCGCCAGCAGTGACCGACAGGTCGGGTCCAATGAACAGTTCTTC. This translates into CASSDRQVGSNEQFF.

The gene calls are TRBV6-5 and TRBJ2-5; the D is unclear. V was pared by 6 bases and J by 4 bases, with 12 bases between. CDR1 and CDR2 (germline): MNHEY, SVGAGI. The CDR3 loop spans 13 amino acids. The CDR3 DNA follows: TGTGCCAGCAGCCCGACCTACGTAGAGACCCAGTACTTC. This gives the protein CASSPTYVETQYF.

The chain joins TRBV4-3 to TRBJ2-7; TRBD2 might be the D (5 bases). CDR3 length: 15 amino acids. The V gene's germline CDR1 is LGHNA and CDR2 YSLEER. V was cut by 0 bases and J by 1 base, with 10 bases left in between. CDR3 region: CASSQERAASYEQYF. The CDR3, as DNA: TGCGCCAGCAGCCAAGAAAGAGCGGCGTCCTACGAGCAGTACTTC.

The chain carries TRBV18 and TRBJ2-7; weak D call: TRBD1 (6 bases). With 4 bases removed from V and 4 bases from J, the gap between germline ends came to 17 bases. This CDR3 region has 15 residues. Germline CDR1 is KGHSH and CDR2 is LQKENI. The CDR3 spells CASSQGQSRPYEQYF. CDR3 coding DNA: TGTGCCAGCTCACAAGGACAGAGCCGCCCTTACGAGCAGTACTTC. The full variable domain, in which reference TRBV18 and TRBJ2-7 provide the parts outside the CDR3, is NAGVMQNPRHLVRRRGQEARLRCSPMKGHSHVYWYRQLPEEGLKFMVYLQKENIIDESGMPKERFSAEFPKEGPSILRIQQVVRGDSAAYFCASSQGQSRPYEQYFGPGTRLTVT.

This chain links TRBV10-1 with TRBJ1-1; D is unclear. CDR1 is WNHNN, CDR2 SYGVQD, per germline (reference sequence). V was pared by 3 bases and J by 3 bases, with 14 bases between. CDR3 length: 15 residues. The CDR3 sequence is CASSEVAGVYTEAFF. CDR3 in DNA: TGCGCCAGCAGTGAAGTCGCAGGCGTGTACACTGAAGCTTTCTTT.

The V call is TRBV19, the J call TRBJ2-7; D unresolved. This CDR3 is built from 13 residues. The V end lost 6 bases, the J end lost 4 bases, and 13 bases lay between the germline ends. The germline gives CDR1 LNHDA, CDR2 SQIVND (reference sequence). DNA for the CDR3: TGTGCCAGTAGCCAAGGATCTCCTTACGAGCAGTACTTC. It specifies CASSQGSPYEQYF.

The V call is TRBV5-4, the J call TRBJ2-5, with a possible D match to TRBD1 (6 bases). V was cut by 3 bases and J by 2 bases, with 11 bases left in between. Germline lookup yields CDR1 SGHNT and CDR2 YYREEE (reference sequence). The CDR3 spans 14 residues. The CDR3 DNA follows: TGTGCCAGCAGCTCAGGACAGAGGCAAGAGACCCAGTACTTC. The encoded protein is CASSSGQRQETQYF.

The chain carries TRBV2 and TRBJ1-1; the D is unclear. CDR1 SNHLY and CDR2 FYNNEI come from the germline V gene. This CDR3 contains 16 residues. Trimming cost V 8 bases and J 1 base, with 20 bases left between them. The CDR3 DNA reads as TGTGCCAGCCAGCTAGGTGTGAGGATTGGGAACACTGAAGCTTTCTTT. This gives the protein CASQLGVRIGNTEAFF.

The rearrangement uses TRBV7-2 and TRBJ1-2; 9 bases map to TRBD1. Germline V lookup: CDR1 SGHTA, CDR2 FQGNSA. Trimming at V came to 5 bases and at J to 3 bases, leaving 4 bases not matched to a gene. CDR3 size: 14 residues. CDR3 in amino acids: CASSPRTGDYGYTF. As DNA, the CDR3 is TGTGCCAGCAGCCCGCGGACAGGGGACTATGGCTACACCTTC.

The chain carries TRBV2 and TRBJ2-5, with D uncertain. From germline, CDR1 is SNHLY and CDR2 FYNNEI. The CDR3 extends over 12 amino acids. V lost 7 bases and J 2 bases, leaving 8 bases between the germline ends. The CDR3: CASTRVQETQYF. The CDR3, as DNA: TGTGCCAGCACCCGGGTACAAGAGACCCAGTACTTC.

Only one count was recorded for this clone. This chain connects TRBV7-9 to TRBJ2-5; 8 bases line up with TRBD1. Trimming at V came to 2 bases and at J to 2 bases, leaving 4 bases not matched to a gene. The germline V gene encodes CDR1 SEHNR and CDR2 FQNEAQ (reference sequence). This CDR3 region has 15 residues. The CDR3, as DNA: TGTGCCAGCAGCTTAAAACAGGGGGAACAAGAGACCCAGTACTTC. Translated: CASSLKQGEQETQYF.